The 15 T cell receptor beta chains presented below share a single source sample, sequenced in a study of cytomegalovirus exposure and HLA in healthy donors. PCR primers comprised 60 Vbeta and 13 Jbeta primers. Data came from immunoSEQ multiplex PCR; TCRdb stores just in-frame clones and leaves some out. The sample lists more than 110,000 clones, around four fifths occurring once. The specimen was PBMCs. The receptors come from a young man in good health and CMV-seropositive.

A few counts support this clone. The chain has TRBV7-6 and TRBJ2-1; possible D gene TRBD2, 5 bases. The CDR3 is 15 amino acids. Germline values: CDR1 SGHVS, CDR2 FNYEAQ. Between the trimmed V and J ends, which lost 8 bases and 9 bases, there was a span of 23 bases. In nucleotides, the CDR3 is TGTGCCAGCGTCCCCTCCCCCGCGGGCGCGGGTGAGCAGTTCTTC. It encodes CASVPSPAGAGEQFF.

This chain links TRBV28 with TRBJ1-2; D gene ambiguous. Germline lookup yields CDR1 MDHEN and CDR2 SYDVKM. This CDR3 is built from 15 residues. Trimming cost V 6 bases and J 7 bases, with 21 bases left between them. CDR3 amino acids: CASSLNTGSLGGYTF. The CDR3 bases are TGTGCCAGCAGCCTAAATACGGGGTCGCTAGGTGGCTACACCTTC.

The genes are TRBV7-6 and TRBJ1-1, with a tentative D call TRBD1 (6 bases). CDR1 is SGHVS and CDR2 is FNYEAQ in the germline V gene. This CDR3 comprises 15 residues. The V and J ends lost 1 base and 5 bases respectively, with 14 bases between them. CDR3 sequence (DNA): TGTGCCAGCAGCTTAGGGAGCGTTCAGGGGACTGAAGCTTTCTTT. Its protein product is CASSLGSVQGTEAFF. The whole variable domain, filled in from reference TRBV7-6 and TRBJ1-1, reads GAGVSQSPRYKVTKRGQDVALRCDPISGHVSLYWYRQALGQGPEFLTYFNYEAQQDKSGLPNDRFSAERPEGSISTLTIQRTEQRDSAMYRCASSLGSVQGTEAFFGQGTRLTVV.

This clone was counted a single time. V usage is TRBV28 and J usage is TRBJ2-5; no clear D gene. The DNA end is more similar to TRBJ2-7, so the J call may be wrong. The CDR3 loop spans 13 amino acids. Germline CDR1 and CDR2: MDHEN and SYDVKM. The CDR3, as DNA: TGTGCCAGCAGTGAGGCGCGAATCTACGAGCAGTACTTC. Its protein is CASSEARIYEQYF.

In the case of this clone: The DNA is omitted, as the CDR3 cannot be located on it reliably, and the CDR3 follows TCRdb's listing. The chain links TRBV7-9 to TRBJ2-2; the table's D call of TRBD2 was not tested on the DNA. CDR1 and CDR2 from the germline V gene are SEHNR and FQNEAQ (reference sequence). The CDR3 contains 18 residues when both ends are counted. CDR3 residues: CASSSTLAGAVFLGELFF.

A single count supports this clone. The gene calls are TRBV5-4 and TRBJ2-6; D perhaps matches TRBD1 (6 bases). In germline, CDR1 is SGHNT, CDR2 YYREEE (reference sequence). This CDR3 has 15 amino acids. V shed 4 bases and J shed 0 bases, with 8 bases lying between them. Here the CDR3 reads CASSDRYSGANVLTF. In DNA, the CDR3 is TGTGCCAGCAGCGACAGGTACTCTGGGGCCAACGTCCTGACTTTC.

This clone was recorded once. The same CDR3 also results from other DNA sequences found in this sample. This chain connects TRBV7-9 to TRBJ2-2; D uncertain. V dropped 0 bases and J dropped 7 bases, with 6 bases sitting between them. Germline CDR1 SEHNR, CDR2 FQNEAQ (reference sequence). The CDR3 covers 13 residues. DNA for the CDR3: TGTGCCAGCAGCTTAGCGCGCGGCGGGGAGCTGTTTTTT. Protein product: CASSLARGGELFF. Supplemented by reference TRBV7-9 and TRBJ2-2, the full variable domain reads DTGVSQNPRHKITKRGQNVTFRCDPISEHNRLYWYRQTLGQGPEFLTYFQNEAQLEKSRLLSDRFSAERPKGSFSTLEIQRTEQGDSAMYLCASSLARGGELFFGEGSRLTVL.

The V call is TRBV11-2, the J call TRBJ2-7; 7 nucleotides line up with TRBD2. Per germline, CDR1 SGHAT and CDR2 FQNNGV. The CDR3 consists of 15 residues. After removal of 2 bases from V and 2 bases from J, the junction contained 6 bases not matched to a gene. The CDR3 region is CASSLTRGGTYEQYF. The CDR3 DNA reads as TGTGCCAGCAGCTTAACACGGGGAGGGACCTACGAGCAGTACTTC.

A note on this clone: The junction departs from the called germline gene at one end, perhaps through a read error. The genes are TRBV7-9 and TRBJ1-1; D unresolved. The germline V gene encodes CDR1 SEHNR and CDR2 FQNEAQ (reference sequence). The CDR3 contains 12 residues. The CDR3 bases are TGTTCCAGCAGCCCTCCCGTTACTGAAGCTTTCTTT. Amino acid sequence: CSSSPPVTEAFF.

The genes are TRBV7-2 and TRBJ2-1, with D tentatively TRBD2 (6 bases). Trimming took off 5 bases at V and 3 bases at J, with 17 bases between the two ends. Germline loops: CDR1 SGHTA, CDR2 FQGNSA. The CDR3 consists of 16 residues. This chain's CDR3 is CASSRWGGEIYNEQFF. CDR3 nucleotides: TGTGCCAGCAGCCGGTGGGGCGGGGAGATCTACAATGAGCAGTTCTTC.

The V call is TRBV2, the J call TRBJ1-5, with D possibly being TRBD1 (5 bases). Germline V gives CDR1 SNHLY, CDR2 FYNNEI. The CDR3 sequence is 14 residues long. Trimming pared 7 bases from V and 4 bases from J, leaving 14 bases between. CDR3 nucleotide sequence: TGTGCCAGCAACGGGGCGGGGGTTAATCAGCCCCAGCATTTT. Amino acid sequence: CASNGAGVNQPQHF.

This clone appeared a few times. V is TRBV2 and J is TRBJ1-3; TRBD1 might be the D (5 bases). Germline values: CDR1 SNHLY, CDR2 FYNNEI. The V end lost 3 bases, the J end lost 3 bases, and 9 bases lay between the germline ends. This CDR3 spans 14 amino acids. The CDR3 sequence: CASSDRGDGNTIYF. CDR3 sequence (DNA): TGTGCCAGCAGTGACCGGGGGGATGGAAACACCATATATTTT. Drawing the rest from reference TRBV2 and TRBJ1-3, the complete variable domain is EPEVTQTPSHQVTQMGQEVILRCVPISNHLYFYWYRQILGQKVEFLVSFYNNEISEKSEIFDDQFSVERPDGSNFTLKIRSTKLEDSAMYFCASSDRGDGNTIYFGEGSWLTVV.

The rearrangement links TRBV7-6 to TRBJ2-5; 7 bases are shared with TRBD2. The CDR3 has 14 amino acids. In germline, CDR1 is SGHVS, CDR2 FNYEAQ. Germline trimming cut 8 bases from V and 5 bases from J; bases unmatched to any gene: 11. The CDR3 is CASGWRESRETQYF. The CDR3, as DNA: TGTGCCAGCGGCTGGCGGGAGAGCCGGGAGACCCAGTACTTC.

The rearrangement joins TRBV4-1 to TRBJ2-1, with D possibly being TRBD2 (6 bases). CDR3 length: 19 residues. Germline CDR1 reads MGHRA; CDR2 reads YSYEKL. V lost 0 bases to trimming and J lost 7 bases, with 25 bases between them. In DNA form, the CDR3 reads TGCGCCAGCAGCCAAGATTCCGTCGGCGGGGAAAAATTTTTAAATGAGCAGTTCTTC. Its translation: CASSQDSVGGEKFLNEQFF.

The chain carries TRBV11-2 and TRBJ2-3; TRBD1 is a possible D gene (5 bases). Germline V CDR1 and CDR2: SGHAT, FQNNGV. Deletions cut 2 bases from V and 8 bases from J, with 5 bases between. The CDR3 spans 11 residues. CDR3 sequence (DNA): TGTGCCAGCAGCTTAAGGGGTACGCAGTATTTT. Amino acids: CASSLRGTQYF.